The 31 T cell receptor beta chains below were found in one sample sequenced in a study of blood T cell repertoires in COVID-19. Some clones are missing from TCRdb's copy, which holds only in-frame ones; the method was immunoSEQ multiplex PCR. The sample has roughly 200,000 clones, around 84% seen once; the top ten hold approximately 5%. Sequenced sample: peripheral blood. These receptors were taken from a woman of 80 years or more with acute or convalescent COVID-19.

The V and J genes are TRBV6-5 and TRBJ2-2; TRBD1 agrees at 7 bases. The CDR3 sequence is 15 residues long. V lost 5 bases to trimming and J lost 1 base; unmatched junction nucleotides: 4. Germline lookup yields CDR1 MNHEY and CDR2 SVGAGI. The CDR3 sequence: CASSPRTGNTGELFF. In DNA form, the CDR3 reads TGTGCCAGCAGTCCCCGGACAGGGAACACCGGGGAGCTGTTTTTT.

This clone was found once. The chain joins TRBV7-8 to TRBJ1-1; D is uncertain. The CDR3 loop spans 14 amino acids. The V end was cut by 2 bases, the J end by 0 bases, with 7 bases between. The V gene's germline CDR1 is SGHVS and CDR2 FQNEAQ. CDR3 sequence (DNA): TGTGCCAGCAGCTTACAGGTCTTGAACACTGAAGCTTTCTTT. Its protein is CASSLQVLNTEAFF.

This chain links TRBV6-5 with TRBJ2-4; TRBD2 matches 7 bases. Trimming at V came to 0 bases and at J to 1 base, leaving 3 bases not matched to a gene. The CDR3 sequence is 16 residues long. Germline loops: CDR1 MNHEY, CDR2 SVGAGI. The CDR3 DNA follows: TGTGCCAGCAGTTACTCGCTAGCGGTCGCCAAAAACATTCAGTACTTC. Encoded protein: CASSYSLAVAKNIQYF.

V and J are TRBV6-2 or TRBV6-3 and TRBJ1-5; unclear D gene. V shed 0 bases and J shed 9 bases, with 6 bases lying between them. This CDR3 region has 12 residues. Germline CDR1 and CDR2: MNHEY and SVGEGT. The DNA for the CDR3 is TGTGCCAGCAGTTACTCCGTCCTGCCCCAGCATTTT. Translating gives CASSYSVLPQHF.

J is TRBJ2-7 and V is TRBV7-2; D remains ambiguous. The CDR3 extends over 13 amino acids. The V end lost 1 base, the J end lost 3 bases, and 7 bases lay between the germline ends. Germline assignment: CDR1 SGHTA and CDR2 FQGNSA. CDR3 nucleotides: TGTGCCAGCAGCTTAGAACTGAACTACGAGCAGTACTTC. It encodes CASSLELNYEQYF.

The V and J genes are TRBV7-9 and TRBJ1-5; possibly TRBD1 for D (5 bases). The CDR3 loop spans 13 amino acids. Germline V gene lookup returns CDR1 SEHNR and CDR2 FQNEAQ (reference sequence). The V end was cut by 4 bases, the J end by 5 bases, with 9 bases between. The CDR3 loop reads CASSSGGYQPQHF. For the CDR3, the DNA is TGTGCCAGCAGCTCCGGGGGGTATCAGCCCCAGCATTTT.

This chain uses TRBV10-3 with TRBJ1-5; D is ambiguous. CDR3 length equals 14 residues. Trimming took off 4 bases at V and 2 bases at J, with 9 bases between the two ends. Germline V CDR1 and CDR2: ENHRY, SYGVKD. The CDR3: CAISVTGGNQPQHF. The CDR3, as DNA: TGTGCCATCAGTGTAACTGGTGGCAATCAGCCCCAGCATTTT.

The chain recombines TRBV4-1 with TRBJ1-5; 8 bases map to TRBD1. Germline CDR1 reads MGHRA; CDR2 reads YSYEKL. The CDR3 is 15 residues long. Trimming cost V 3 bases and J 7 bases; bases outside gene matches: 8. The CDR3 loop reads CASSQDRDYGQPQHF. CDR3 DNA sequence: TGCGCCAGCAGCCAGGACAGGGATTACGGGCAGCCCCAGCATTTT.

The chain couples TRBV5-1 to TRBJ2-1, with a weak D call TRBD2 (6 bases). The ends were cut back, 0 bases at V and 7 bases at J, with 14 bases in the middle. This CDR3 contains 15 residues. Per germline, CDR1 SGHRS and CDR2 YFSETQ. CDR3 nucleotide sequence: TGCGCCAGCAGCTTGGATTTGGGGGGTGGAAATGAGCAGTTCTTC. It encodes CASSLDLGGGNEQFF. Looking up the rest from reference TRBV5-1 and TRBJ2-1 gives the full variable domain: KAGVTQTPRYLIKTRGQQVTLSCSPISGHRSVSWYQQTPGQGLQFLFEYFSETQRNKGNFPGRFSGRQFSNSRSEMNVSTLELGDSALYLCASSLDLGGGNEQFFGPGTRLTVL.

The table lists this clone with a count of one. J is TRBJ2-7 and V is TRBV6-2 or TRBV6-3; D not certain. Germline V gene sequence: CDR1 MNHEY, CDR2 SVGEGT. The CDR3 covers 12 residues. The V end lost 5 bases, the J end lost 7 bases, and 12 bases lay between the germline ends. CDR3 DNA: TGTGCCAGCAGTCGCGGAATCCGGGAGCAGTACTTC. Translated, it gives CASSRGIREQYF.

This clone was recorded only once. The rearrangement joins TRBV7-2 to TRBJ2-5, with a possible D match to TRBD1 (6 bases). CDR1 is SGHTA, CDR2 FQGNSA, per germline. The V end was cut by 1 base, the J end by 4 bases, with 13 bases between. The CDR3 has 15 amino acids. CDR3 in amino acids: CASSLDAGAGETQYF. The CDR3 DNA sequence: TGTGCCAGCAGCTTAGATGCAGGGGCGGGAGAGACCCAGTACTTC.

This sequence joins TRBV28 and TRBJ1-5; TRBD1 matches at 7 bases. The germline V gene has CDR1 MDHEN and CDR2 SYDVKM. Unmatched junction bases numbered 9, after V lost 3 bases and J lost 7 bases. The CDR3 runs 15 residues. The CDR3 DNA follows: TGTGCCAGCAGTTTTGGGACAGCCGCCCAACAGCCCCAGCATTTT. This gives the protein CASSFGTAAQQPQHF.

This chain links TRBV29-1 with TRBJ2-3; possible D gene TRBD1, 6 bases. Trimming stripped 7 bases from V and 2 bases from J, with 16 bases between. CDR1 and CDR2 from the germline V gene are SQVTM and ANQGSEA. This CDR3 is built from 14 residues. CDR3 residues: CSAGGGQNTDTQYF. CDR3 bases: TGCAGCGCCGGCGGAGGACAGAACACAGATACGCAGTATTTT.

The V gene is TRBV21-1, the J gene TRBJ1-2; TRBD1, the D gene given by the table, was not confirmed from the DNA. TRBV21-1 is a documented pseudogene. This CDR3 contains 18 residues. This chain's CDR3 is CASTISPGQFPSRYGYTF. DNA of the CDR3: TGTGCCAGCACAATCTCGCCGGGACAGTTTCCTTCTCGCTATGGCTACACCTTC.

The genes are TRBV16 and TRBJ1-6; no definite D call. Germline CDR1 KGHSY, CDR2 FQNENV. The CDR3 spans 13 residues. The V end lost 0 bases, the J end lost 14 bases, and 11 bases lay between the germline ends. CDR3 nucleotide sequence: TGTGCCAGCAGCCAATCGCCCTTCGGGGCCCTCCACTTT. Protein: CASSQSPFGALHF.

This sequence joins TRBV7-2 and TRBJ1-2; TRBD1 aligns across 7 bases. This CDR3 spans 13 amino acids. The germline CDR1 and CDR2 sequences are SGHTA and FQGNSA. V gave up 4 bases and J gave up 4 bases; unmatched junction bases: 3. The CDR3 DNA is TGTGCCAGCAGCTCGGGACAGCTCTATGGCTACACCTTC. Its translation is CASSSGQLYGYTF.

This clone has more than one count but fewer than ten. The gene calls are TRBV7-2 and TRBJ1-2; D call uncertain. The ends were cut back, 5 bases at V and 4 bases at J, with 8 bases in the middle. Germline V lookup: CDR1 SGHTA, CDR2 FQGNSA. The CDR3 sequence is 12 residues long. This CDR3 is CASSRDVYGYTF. CDR3 DNA: TGTGCCAGCAGCCGGGATGTCTATGGCTACACCTTC.

The rearrangement joins TRBV21-1 to TRBJ2-1; the DNA was not compared with TRBD2, the D call given in the table. TRBV21-1 is classified as a pseudogene. This CDR3 comprises 17 residues. The CDR3 region is CASSIPVGERKNNEQFF. The CDR3 DNA reads TGTGCCAGCAGCATCCCCGTTGGCGAGCGGAAAAACAATGAGCAGTTCTTC.

The chain carries TRBV7-2 and TRBJ2-1; 8 nucleotides agree with TRBD1. There are 15 residues in the CDR3. With V trimmed by 10 bases and J by 6 bases, 14 bases remained unmatched. Germline V gene sequence: CDR1 SGHTA, CDR2 FQGNSA. CDR3 nucleotides: TGTGCCATCCTGATCCCGGGACAGGTCTTCAATGAGCAGTTCTTC. It codes for CAILIPGQVFNEQFF.

This clone showed up just once. V is TRBV9 and J is TRBJ2-2, with D tentatively TRBD2 (5 bases). The ends were cut back, 0 bases at V and 0 bases at J, with 9 bases in the middle. From germline, CDR1 is SGDLS and CDR2 YYNGEE. This CDR3 has 16 amino acids. The CDR3 is CASSVDSGTNTGELFF. The CDR3 DNA sequence: TGTGCCAGCAGCGTAGACAGCGGCACGAACACCGGGGAGCTGTTTTTT.

V is TRBV5-4 and J is TRBJ2-5; TRBD2 might be the D (6 bases). The V gene lost 0 bases and the J gene lost 3 bases, with 15 bases spanning the gap. Germline V gene sequence: CDR1 SGHNT, CDR2 YYREEE (reference sequence). The CDR3 loop spans 16 amino acids. The CDR3 DNA sequence: TGTGCCAGCAGCTTGGGAATCGGGACTCGCGAAGAGACCCAGTACTTC. Translating it yields CASSLGIGTREETQYF.

This rearrangement joins TRBV5-6 to TRBJ2-1, with a weak D call TRBD2 (5 bases). The ends were cut back, 6 bases at V and 5 bases at J, with 12 bases in the middle. Germline CDR1 SGHDT, CDR2 YYEEEE. CDR3 length: 13 residues. CDR3 DNA sequence: TGTGCCAGCAAGGTTCTAGCCCACAATGAGCAGTTCTTC. This encodes CASKVLAHNEQFF.

The table lists this clone with a few counts. The V call is TRBV12-5, the J call TRBJ2-3; TRBD2 aligns across 14 bases. This CDR3 is built from 21 residues. The germline gives CDR1 LGHNT, CDR2 FRNRAP. J was trimmed by 4 bases and V by 6 bases; bases with no gene match: 21. CDR3 DNA: TGTGCTAGTGGACACGTCCCGGGACTAGCGGGAGCAATTGGAAGGGCAGATACGCAGTATTTT. Protein: CASGHVPGLAGAIGRADTQYF.

The V and J genes are TRBV7-2 and TRBJ2-7, with D tentatively TRBD2 (6 bases). The CDR3 contains 15 residues. Per germline, CDR1 SGHTA and CDR2 FQGNSA. V was clipped by 2 bases and J by 2 bases, with 13 bases between them. The CDR3 nucleotides read TGTGCCAGCAGCTTACAGCGGGTCCCAACCTACGAGCAGTACTTC. Translation gives CASSLQRVPTYEQYF.

The V call is TRBV16, the J call TRBJ2-2; TRBD2 is a possible D gene (5 bases). V lost 0 bases and J 2 bases, leaving 10 bases between the germline ends. The CDR3 spans 16 residues. Germline V gives CDR1 KGHSY, CDR2 FQNENV. The CDR3 spells CASSQSRTHNTGELFF. CDR3 nucleotide sequence: TGTGCCAGCAGCCAATCCAGGACTCATAACACCGGGGAGCTGTTTTTT.

The V and J genes are TRBV6-5 and TRBJ1-2; maybe TRBD1 (5 bases). The CDR3 spans 14 residues. The ends were cut back, 4 bases at V and 0 bases at J, with 9 bases in the middle. Germline V gives CDR1 MNHEY, CDR2 SVGAGI. DNA for the CDR3: TGTGCCAGCAGTTTGACAGTCTCTAACTATGGCTACACCTTC. It translates to CASSLTVSNYGYTF.

The V and J genes are TRBV7-9 and TRBJ2-1; D unresolved. Germline V gene sequence: CDR1 SEHNR, CDR2 FQNEAQ (reference sequence). There are 13 residues in the CDR3. The V end was cut by 1 base, the J end by 9 bases, with 10 bases between. The chain's CDR3 is CASSLEARGEQFF. The CDR3 DNA sequence: TGTGCCAGCAGCTTAGAGGCGAGAGGTGAGCAGTTCTTC.

V is TRBV14 and J is TRBJ2-3; 7 bases are shared with TRBD2. CDR3 length equals 15 residues. V lost 4 bases to trimming and J lost 3 bases; unmatched junction nucleotides: 7. Germline V gene lookup returns CDR1 SGHDN and CDR2 FVKESK. The CDR3 sequence: CASSRQLATTDTQYF. For the CDR3, the DNA is TGTGCCAGCAGCCGACAACTAGCGACTACAGATACGCAGTATTTT.

The J gene is TRBJ1-2, the V gene TRBV5-4; TRBD1 aligns across 8 bases. The V gene's germline CDR1 is SGHNT and CDR2 YYREEE (reference sequence). J was trimmed by 6 bases and V by 2 bases; bases with no gene match: 12. The CDR3 has 16 amino acids. CDR3 in amino acids: CASSFIMGRGQHGYTF. The CDR3 bases are TGTGCCAGCAGCTTCATTATGGGCAGGGGGCAACATGGCTACACCTTC.

This clone has more than one count but fewer than ten. The rearrangement joins TRBV4-3 to TRBJ1-3; TRBD1 might be the D (6 bases). CDR3 length: 19 amino acids. CDR1 LGHNA and CDR2 YSLEER come from the germline V gene. Trimming removed 1 base at V and 0 bases at J, with 19 bases between. CDR3 protein: CASSQGGGAMIYSGNTIYF. DNA of the CDR3: TGCGCCAGCAGCCAAGGAGGGGGGGCTATGATATACTCTGGAAACACCATATATTTT.

V and J are TRBV24-1 and TRBJ2-3; D is ambiguous. The V end was cut by 4 bases, the J end by 3 bases, with 7 bases between. This CDR3 is built from 13 residues. CDR1 is KGHDR and CDR2 is SFDVKD in the germline V gene. The DNA of the CDR3 is TGTGCCACCAGTGAGGGCTTGACAGATACGCAGTATTTT. This translates into CATSEGLTDTQYF.